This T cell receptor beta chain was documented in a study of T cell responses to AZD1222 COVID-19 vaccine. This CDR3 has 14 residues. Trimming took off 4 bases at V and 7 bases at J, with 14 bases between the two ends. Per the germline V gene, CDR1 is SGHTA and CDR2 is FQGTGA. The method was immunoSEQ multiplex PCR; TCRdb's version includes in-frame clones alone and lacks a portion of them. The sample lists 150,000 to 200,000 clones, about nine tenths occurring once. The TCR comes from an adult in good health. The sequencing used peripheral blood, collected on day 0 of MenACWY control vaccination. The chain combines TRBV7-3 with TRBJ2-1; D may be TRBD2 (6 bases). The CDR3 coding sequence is TGTGCCAGCAGCTCTATAGCGGCAGGGAATGAGCAGTTCTTC. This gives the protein CASSSIAAGNEQFF.